This T cell receptor (beta chain) came from a study of cytomegalovirus exposure and HLA in healthy donors. Using immunoSEQ multiplex PCR, the repertoire was profiled, and TCRdb retains in-frame clones only, with some absent. The data show about 79,000 clones, 93% seen once. The CDR3 contains 13 residues. V dropped 7 bases and J dropped 12; count of bases not matched to a gene: 14. Per germline, CDR1 SGHNT and CDR2 YYREEE (reference sequence). This sequence joins TRBV5-4 and TRBJ2-7, with 9 nucleotides matching TRBD2. This clonotype was sampled from a woman aged 25-40 years in good health and CMV-seronegative. The sequenced sample was PBMCs. In DNA, the CDR3 is TGTGCCAGCTTCATGGGTAGCGGGGGACCCGGGTACTTC. Translation gives CASFMGSGGPGYF.